Listed here are 5 T cell receptor beta chains from one sample, sequenced in a study of blood T cell repertoires in COVID-19. Profiling relied on immunoSEQ multiplex PCR, and the TCRdb table lists in-frame clones only, not all of them. This table has under 250,000 clones, 75% to 90% appearing once. The sequenced sample was peripheral blood. These receptors all come from a man aged 55 to 70 who had recovered from COVID-19.

The chain joins TRBV6-2 or TRBV6-3 to TRBJ2-3; possibly TRBD2 for D (6 bases). Germline V gene sequence: CDR1 MNHEY, CDR2 SVGEGT. The CDR3 runs to 15 residues. Trimming took 6 bases from V and 8 from J, leaving 21 bases between them. This chain's CDR3 is CASSPLRTRLGTQYF. CDR3 coding DNA: TGTGCCAGCAGCCCCTTGAGAACCCGACTAGGTACGCAGTATTTT.

The gene calls are TRBV24-1 and TRBJ2-1; TRBD2 matches 8 bases. From germline, CDR1 is KGHDR and CDR2 SFDVKD. Losses at the gene ends were 7 bases for V and 3 bases for J; bases not matched to a gene: 7. The CDR3 runs 15 residues. CDR3 DNA: TGTGCCACCAGCGGCGGGGGGCCATTCTACAATGAGCAGTTCTTC. It encodes CATSGGGPFYNEQFF.

The chain carries TRBV7-9 and TRBJ2-7, with TRBD1 matching 9 bases. This CDR3 region has 14 residues. The junction had 7 bases not matched to a gene; V was cut back by 3 bases and J by 7 bases. The V gene's germline CDR1 is SEHNR and CDR2 FQNEAQ (reference sequence). The CDR3 loop reads CASSLRQGGNEQYF. CDR3 in DNA: TGTGCCAGCAGCTTGAGACAGGGGGGGAATGAGCAGTACTTC.

Worth noting for this clone: In the same sample, other DNA sequences code for this CDR3. The chain couples TRBV18 to TRBJ2-3, with D maybe TRBD2 (5 bases). V was shortened by 0 bases and J by 0 bases, with 10 bases between the two germline ends. CDR3 length: 16 residues. The germline gives CDR1 KGHSH, CDR2 LQKENI. Written as DNA, the CDR3 is TGTGCCAGCTCACCACCGAGCGGTAGAAGCACAGATACGCAGTATTTT. Translated, it gives CASSPPSGRSTDTQYF.

The chain employs TRBV29-1 and TRBJ2-3; 11 nucleotides align to TRBD1. The CDR3 has 14 amino acids. Germline loops: CDR1 SQVTM, CDR2 ANQGSEA. V lost 7 bases to trimming and J lost 3 bases; unmatched junction nucleotides: 6. The CDR3 nucleotides read TGCAGCGCTAGCCGGGACAGGGGGACAGATACGCAGTATTTT. This codes for CSASRDRGTDTQYF.